These 9 T cell receptor beta chains share one sample of origin, sequenced in a study of T cell responses to AZD1222 COVID-19 vaccine. TCRdb's table, derived via immunoSEQ multiplex PCR, lists solely in-frame clones and lacks some. Here the sample spans tens of thousands of clones, 85% to 90% being singletons. Sequencing was performed on peripheral blood, taken on day 0 of AZD1222 vaccination. The receptor set was obtained from an adult in good health.

This clone is a singleton in its sample. CDR3 sequence (DNA): TGTGCCAGCAGCCAAGGTCTTAGCAATCAGCCCCAGCATTTT. Its translation: CASSQGLSNQPQHF. V is TRBV3-1 (or the pseudogene TRBV3-2) and J is TRBJ1-5; D ambiguous. The CDR3 runs 14 residues. Trimming pared 1 base from V and 0 bases from J, leaving 4 bases between. Germline lookup yields CDR1 LGHDT and CDR2 YNNKEL (reference sequence).

The chain employs TRBV11-2 and TRBJ2-1; TRBD1 agrees at 9 bases. CDR3 length equals 15 residues. The V segment lost 1 base and the J segment 4 bases; nucleotides outside the gene matches: 2. The germline V gene encodes CDR1 SGHAT and CDR2 FQNNGV. CDR3 DNA: TGTGCCAGCAGCTTAGTGACAGGGGGATACAATGAGCAGTTCTTC. Amino acids: CASSLVTGGYNEQFF.

The chain carries TRBV29-1 and TRBJ1-2; D not certain. This CDR3 has 11 amino acids. The V gene's germline CDR1 is SQVTM and CDR2 ANQGSEA. V was trimmed by 7 bases and J by 9 bases, leaving 15 bases between them. The CDR3 DNA reads TGCAGCGCCCTAGATGGAGGTCGCTACACCTTC. It codes for CSALDGGRYTF. The entire variable domain, with the rest obtained from reference TRBV29-1 and TRBJ1-2, is as follows: SAVISQKPSRDICQRGTSLTIQCQVDSQVTMMFWYRQQPGQSLTLIATANQGSEATYESGFVIDKFPISRPNLTFSTLTVSNMSPEDSSIYLCSALDGGRYTFGSGTRLTVV.

V gene TRBV24-1 combines with J gene TRBJ2-2, with TRBD1 matching over 7 bases. There are 15 residues in the CDR3. J lost 5 bases, V lost 4 bases, and 6 bases had no gene match. CDR1 is KGHDR, CDR2 SFDVKD, per germline. CDR3 sequence: CATSETTGKTGELFF. The CDR3 region has the DNA TGTGCCACCAGTGAGACGACAGGGAAGACCGGGGAGCTGTTTTTT.

This clone was recorded once. This chain links TRBV5-1 with TRBJ1-2; D is unclear. The CDR3 loop spans 13 amino acids. V was clipped by 4 bases and J by 5 bases, with 12 bases between them. Germline values: CDR1 SGHRS, CDR2 YFSETQ. The CDR3 here is CASSIEAPYGYTF. The CDR3 coding sequence is TGCGCCAGCAGCATAGAGGCCCCTTATGGCTACACCTTC.

This clone was detected only once. The rearrangement joins TRBV2 to TRBJ2-5, with D maybe TRBD1 (5 bases). Germline CDR1 and CDR2: SNHLY and FYNNEI. Trimming removed 7 bases at V and 4 bases at J, with 13 bases between. CDR3 length: 13 amino acids. Here the CDR3 DNA reads TGTGCCAGCACCGGACAATTCCCAGAGACCCAGTACTTC. As protein: CASTGQFPETQYF.

The V and J genes are TRBV30 and TRBJ1-2; no clear D gene. V lost 1 base and J 0 bases, leaving 3 bases between the germline ends. The CDR3 is made up of 12 amino acids. CDR1 and CDR2 (germline): GTSNPN, SVGIG (reference sequence). The CDR3 protein is CAWSGANYGYTF. The CDR3 DNA is TGTGCCTGGAGTGGAGCTAACTATGGCTACACCTTC.

The chain employs TRBV14 and TRBJ2-1; D possibly corresponds to TRBD1 (7 bases). CDR1 and CDR2 (germline): SGHDN, FVKESK. This CDR3 has 13 residues. Trimming pared 5 bases from V and 5 bases from J, leaving 10 bases between. The CDR3, as DNA: TGTGCCAGCAGCGCGGGACAGAACAATGAGCAGTTCTTC. It encodes CASSAGQNNEQFF.

This chain connects TRBV11-2 to TRBJ2-7, with D possibly being TRBD1 (6 bases). The CDR3 is 17 amino acids. V lost 0 bases and J lost 4, with 19 bases in between. Germline V lookup: CDR1 SGHAT, CDR2 FQNNGV. The CDR3 spells CASSLETGTLYPYEQYF. CDR3 nucleotides: TGTGCCAGCAGCTTAGAAACAGGGACGCTTTATCCATACGAGCAGTACTTC.